The count of the clone carrying this T cell receptor beta chain is one. The authors' processing: Amplifying reference gene primers gave estimates of nucleated cell counts. Repertoires were generated with immunoSEQ multiplex PCR, while TCRdb's copy carries only in-frame clones and drops some. Clone size and V and J calls were adopted from that table, with D and trimming inferred from the DNA. The sample carries 90,000 to 120,000 clones, 75% to 90% recorded once. This sample is part of a study of blood T cell repertoires in COVID-19. Background on the study: The study drew acute and convalescent COVID-19 samples from the United States, Italy and Spain. T cells, B-cell-depleted T cells, or PBMCs provided the cDNA or gDNA that served as material.

CDR1 and CDR2 (germline): SNHLY, FYNNEI. The length of the CDR3 is 14 residues. The V end was cut by 3 bases, the J end by 5 bases, with 13 bases between. Sequencing was done on a sample of peripheral blood. V and J are TRBV2 and TRBJ1-2; no clear D. This TCR was recovered from a man aged 50-60 years with acute or convalescent COVID-19. CDR3 bases: TGTGCCAGCAGTGAGGTATCAGCGAATTATGGCTACACCTTC. Amino acid sequence: CASSEVSANYGYTF.